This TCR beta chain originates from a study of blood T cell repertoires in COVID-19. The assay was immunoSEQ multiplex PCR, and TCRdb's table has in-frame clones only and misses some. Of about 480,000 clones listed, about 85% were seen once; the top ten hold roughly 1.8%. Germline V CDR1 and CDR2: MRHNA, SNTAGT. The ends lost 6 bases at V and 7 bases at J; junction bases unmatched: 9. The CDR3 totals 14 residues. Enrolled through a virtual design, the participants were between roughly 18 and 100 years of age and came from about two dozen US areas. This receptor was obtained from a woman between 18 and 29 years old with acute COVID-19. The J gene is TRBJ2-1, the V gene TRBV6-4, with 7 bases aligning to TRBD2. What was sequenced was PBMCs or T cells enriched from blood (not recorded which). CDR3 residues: CASSAGRERNEQFF. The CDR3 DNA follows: TGTGCCAGCAGCGCGGGGCGGGAGAGGAATGAGCAGTTCTTC.